The rows below give T cell receptor beta chains drawn from one sample of a study of blood T cell repertoires in COVID-19. Sequencing used immunoSEQ multiplex PCR; TCRdb keeps in-frame clones, though not all of them. Found here are roughly 360,000 clones, about 80% of them singletons; the top ten hold more than 0.85%. Material: peripheral blood. The receptors derive from a human donor with acute or convalescent COVID-19. The donor label of this sample is uncertain. Each CDR3 is given with its conserved first and last residue. The D gene is left open where the match is weak. The size of a clone is reported for some rows only, either as once, few or many, or as a class for expanded clones.

>TRBV18|TRBJ1-2|-|-
CASSPGGPGYTF
TGTGCCAGCTCACCCGGGGGGCCTGGCTACACCTTC
>TRBV2|TRBJ1-2|TRBD1|-
CASSGINQGADGYTF
TGTGCCAGCAGTGGGATAAATCAGGGGGCGGATGGCTACACCTTC
>TRBV5-1|TRBJ2-1|TRBD2|-
CASSPPTLAGGEEQFF
TGCGCCAGCAGCCCCCCCACGCTAGCGGGGGGAGAGGAGCAGTTCTTC
>TRBV15|TRBJ2-7|TRBD1|-
CATSRYRDRDHEQYF
TGTGCCACCAGCAGATACCGGGACAGGGACCACGAGCAGTACTTC
>TRBV10-3|TRBJ1-1|TRBD1|-
CAIREQGANTEAFF
TGTGCCATCAGGGAACAGGGGGCGAACACTGAAGCTTTCTTT
>TRBV6-1|TRBJ2-1|TRBD2|-
CASSEAFLAATYNEQFF
TGTGCCAGCAGTGAAGCCTTTCTAGCGGCGACCTACAATGAGCAGTTCTTC
>TRBV11-3|TRBJ2-1|-|-
CASSLAGGLGEQFF
TGTGCCAGCAGCTTAGCGGGGGGCCTTGGTGAGCAGTTCTTC
>TRBV2|TRBJ2-5|TRBD1|-
CASWRTGAGETQYF
TGTGCCAGCTGGAGGACAGGGGCGGGCGAGACCCAGTACTTC
>TRBV6-1|TRBJ1-1|-|-
CASSDTRTRLGDTEAFF
TGTGCCAGCAGTGATACTCGGACACGGCTGGGTGACACTGAAGCTTTCTTT
>TRBV6-5|TRBJ2-1|-|-
CARLAVSYNEQFF
TGTGCCAGATTAGCAGTCTCCTACAATGAGCAGTTCTTC
>TRBV19|TRBJ2-7|TRBD1|-
CASRSTGGYEQYF
TGTGCCAGTAGATCGACAGGGGGATACGAGCAGTACTTC
>TRBV7-7|TRBJ2-2|-|-
CASSFGAPSGELFF
TGTGCCAGCAGCTTTGGGGCTCCCAGCGGGGAGCTGTTTTTT
>TRBV7-9|TRBJ2-3|TRBD1|-
CASSLPTGSTDTQYF
TGTGCCAGCAGCCTACCGACAGGGAGCACAGATACGCAGTATTTT
>TRBV11-2|TRBJ2-4|-|few
CASSLYSSVNIQYF
TGTGCCAGCAGCTTATATTCGTCGGTAAACATTCAGTACTTC
>TRBV28|TRBJ2-3|TRBD2|-
CASCGGALADTQYF
TGTGCCAGCTGCGGGGGGGCCCTCGCAGATACGCAGTATTTT
>TRBV28|TRBJ1-2|-|few
CAIRDYGYTF
TGTGCCATACGGGACTATGGCTACACCTTC
>TRBV7-2|TRBJ1-2|-|-
CASSLDSHQRRGSYGYTF
TGTGCCAGCAGCTTAGATTCCCATCAGCGCCGGGGAAGCTATGGCTACACCTTC
>TRBV2|TRBJ1-6|-|-
CASRRTEDSPLHF
TGTGCCAGCCGCCGGACGGAGGATTCACCCCTCCACTTT
>TRBV6-2/TRBV6-3|TRBJ2-1|-|-
CASSYNRASTEQFF
TGTGCCAGCAGTTACAACAGGGCAAGTACTGAGCAGTTCTTC
>TRBV18|TRBJ1-1|TRBD1|-
CASSLRTGLNLNTEAFF
TGTGCCAGCTCACTTCGGACAGGCCTAAATTTGAACACTGAAGCTTTCTTT
>TRBV28|TRBJ1-1|-|-
CASSAHRQVGKAFF
TGTGCCAGCAGCGCTCACCGACAGGTCGGTAAAGCTTTCTTT
>TRBV9|TRBJ1-3|-|-
CASSVDSFSYSGNTIYF
TGTGCCAGCAGCGTAGACTCTTTTTCCTACTCTGGAAACACCATATATTTT
>TRBV5-1|TRBJ1-1|TRBD1|-
CASSHRGPLDTEAFF
TGCGCCAGCAGCCACAGGGGACCCTTGGACACTGAAGCTTTCTTT
>TRBV10-3|TRBJ1-5|-|-
CAISETGADNQPQHF
TGTGCCATCAGTGAGACTGGGGCCGACAATCAGCCCCAGCATTTT
>TRBV30|TRBJ2-2|TRBD1|-
CAWGRQGYTGELFF
TGTGCCTGGGGAAGACAGGGGTACACCGGGGAGCTGTTTTTT
>TRBV29-1|TRBJ2-5|TRBD1|once
CSAGQGQETQYF
TGCAGCGCGGGACAGGGCCAAGAGACCCAGTACTTC
>TRBV30|TRBJ1-5|TRBD1|once
CAWQTGNGMSNQPQHF
TGTGCCTGGCAGACAGGGAACGGTATGAGCAATCAGCCCCAGCATTTT
>TRBV19|TRBJ1-2|TRBD1|-
CASRSKTPTLIGQVKGYTF
TGTGCCAGTAGATCAAAGACCCCTACGCTTATCGGACAGGTAAAAGGCTACACCTTC
>TRBV5-1|TRBJ2-1|-|-
CASSYLGSFDEQFF
TGCGCCAGCAGCTATTTGGGTAGCTTCGATGAGCAGTTCTTC
>TRBV7-9|TRBJ2-3|-|-
CASSRLVTDTQYF
TGTGCCAGCAGCCGACTAGTCACAGATACGCAGTATTTT
>TRBV19|TRBJ2-1|TRBD1|-
CASSIVGGGQGYNEQFF
TGTGCCAGTAGTATTGTCGGCGGGGGACAGGGATATAATGAGCAGTTCTTC
>TRBV3-1/TRBV3-2|TRBJ1-1|-|-
CASSRVDTEAFF
TGTGCCAGCAGCCGCGTAGACACTGAAGCTTTCTTT
>TRBV10-1|TRBJ2-1|TRBD2|-
CASSEAAGTSEYNEQFF
TGCGCCAGCAGTGAAGCGGCCGGGACTAGCGAATACAATGAGCAGTTCTTC
>TRBV6-5|TRBJ1-2|TRBD1|-
CASRGTGSSYGYTF
TGTGCCAGCAGGGGGACAGGGAGTAGCTATGGCTACACCTTC
>TRBV10-2|TRBJ1-1|-|-
CASSGIRGTEAFF
TGCGCCAGCAGTGGTATAAGAGGCACTGAAGCTTTCTTT
>TRBV9|TRBJ1-3|-|few
CASSVGTGAGNTIYF
TGTGCCAGCAGCGTGGGGACGGGGGCTGGAAACACCATATATTTT
>TRBV29-1|TRBJ1-5|-|-
CSPPAGTDKLSNQPQHF
TGCAGCCCTCCCGCGGGTACCGACAAACTTAGCAATCAGCCCCAGCATTTT
>TRBV30|TRBJ2-1|TRBD1|-
CAWSTGTAYNEQFF
TGTGCCTGGAGTACCGGGACAGCCTACAATGAGCAGTTCTTC
>TRBV18|TRBJ2-3|TRBD2|-
CASSPGGVGTDTQYF
TGTGCCAGCTCACCGGGAGGGGTGGGCACAGATACGCAGTATTTT
>TRBV12-5|TRBJ2-1|-|few
CASEEGRSRHNEQFF
TGTGCTAGTGAGGAGGGGAGGAGTCGGCACAATGAGCAGTTCTTC
>TRBV3-1/TRBV3-2|TRBJ1-2|-|few
CASSRQGSNYGYTF
TGTGCCAGCAGCCGCCAGGGGTCTAACTATGGCTACACCTTC
>TRBV15|TRBJ2-3|TRBD2|-
CATSRDPPFGGRGDTDTQYF
TGTGCCACCAGCAGAGACCCGCCCTTTGGCGGGAGGGGGGACACAGATACGCAGTATTTT
>TRBV29-1|TRBJ1-1|TRBD1|-
CSSGTGRSEAFF
TGCAGCTCCGGGACAGGGAGATCTGAAGCTTTCTTT
>TRBV2|TRBJ2-1|TRBD2|-
CATSPYPGLAGAEQFF
TGTGCCACCTCACCCTATCCGGGACTAGCGGGTGCTGAGCAGTTCTTC
>TRBV5-6|TRBJ1-1|-|-
CASSLGATGSRGAFF
TGTGCCAGCAGCTTGGGGGCAACAGGGTCAAGGGGAGCTTTCTTT